These T cell receptor beta chains were read from a single sample in a study of vaccination effects on CD4 cells after COVID-19. Their target antigens are unknown. Sequenced by immunoSEQ multiplex PCR; TCRdb stores in-frame clones only, minus some. Here the sample spans about 22,000 clones, around 70% being singletons. Sequenced material: CD4+ T cells from PBMCs cultured with HCoV-NL63 spike peptides, taken after COVID-19 vaccination. The source is a human donor who received a COVID-19 vaccine. Both conserved end residues are part of each CDR3. A D gene is named only where the DNA matches it firmly. Only some rows state a clone size, as once, few, many or a class for expanded clones.

clone_size | d_call | j_call | v_call | cdr3_nt | cdr3_aa
- | TRBD1 | TRBJ1-5 | TRBV29-1 | TGCAGCGTTGCTCTTTATGGGGCAGGGGGATCCAATCAGCCCCAGCATTTT | CSVALYGAGGSNQPQHF
- | TRBD1 | TRBJ2-7 | TRBV6-5 | TGTGCCAGCAAACAGGGGAGAACGTCCTACGAGCAGTACTTC | CASKQGRTSYEQYF
- | - | TRBJ1-2 | TRBV28 | TGTGCCAGCTCGCAGGGCGGACGTGGCTACACCTTC | CASSQGGRGYTF
- | - | TRBJ1-5 | TRBV19 | TGTGCCAGTAGTATGACTTGGGAGGCTCTACAGCCCCAGCATTTT | CASSMTWEALQPQHF
- | - | TRBJ2-7 | TRBV25-1 | TGTGCCAGCAGTAGGGGAAACCCGTCCTACGAGCAGTACTTC | CASSRGNPSYEQYF
- | TRBD1 | TRBJ1-3 | TRBV6-5 | TGTGCCAGCAGTTACTCAACAGGGGCGCTTGGGAACACCATATATTTT | CASSYSTGALGNTIYF
- | - | TRBJ1-2 | TRBV27 | TGTGCCAGCAGTATTTCAGGGAAGTTGGGCTACACCTTC | CASSISGKLGYTF
- | TRBD1 | TRBJ1-2 | TRBV2 | TGTGCCAGCAGTGGAATCGGGACAGGCGGCGATGGCTACACCTTC | CASSGIGTGGDGYTF
- | TRBD1 | TRBJ2-7 | TRBV5-1 | TGCGCCAGCATCCCCGGGACAGATGCCGAGCAGTACTTC | CASIPGTDAEQYF
- | TRBD2 | TRBJ2-3 | TRBV10-3 | TGTGCCATCAGTGCTAGCGGGGGCACAGATACGCAGTATTTT | CAISASGGTDTQYF
- | TRBD1 | TRBJ2-7 | TRBV11-2 | TGTGCCAGCAGGCCCCGGACAGGGTTTTTCGAGCAGTACTTC | CASRPRTGFFEQYF
- | - | TRBJ2-5 | TRBV4-1 | TGCGCCAGCAGCCAAGCTCAGGGTCAAGAGACCCAGTACTTC | CASSQAQGQETQYF
- | - | TRBJ2-3 | TRBV24-1 | TGTGCCACCAGTGATTCCCCCGGGGCAATTTCTAGCACAGATACGCAGTATTTT | CATSDSPGAISSTDTQYF
once | - | TRBJ2-3 | TRBV12-3/TRBV12-4 | TGTGCCAGCAGTTTGGGGGAAGCAGATACGCAGTATTTT | CASSLGEADTQYF
medium-sized | TRBD1 | TRBJ1-2 | TRBV12-5 | TGTGCTAGTGGTTCCGGACAGGGTCAGGGCTACACCTTC | CASGSGQGQGYTF
- | TRBD1 | TRBJ1-1 | TRBV4-1 | TGCGCCAGCAGTATACAGGGGGGGGACACTGAAGCTTTCTTT | CASSIQGGDTEAFF
- | - | TRBJ1-1 | TRBV11-3 | TGTGCCAGCAGCTTAACAGGCCCGAACACTGAAGCTTTCTTT | CASSLTGPNTEAFF
- | - | TRBJ1-1 | TRBV19 | TGTGCCAGTAGTAACGGGGGGTGGAACACTGAAGCTTTCTTT | CASSNGGWNTEAFF
- | - | TRBJ1-1 | TRBV19 | TGTGCCAGTAGTATAGAACTTCAGACAGGGAACACTGAAGCTTTCTTT | CASSIELQTGNTEAFF
- | - | TRBJ1-4 | TRBV19 | TGTGCCAGTAGGAACGGGGGGGATGAAAAACTGTTTTTT | CASRNGGDEKLFF
- | - | TRBJ1-4 | TRBV19 | TGTGCCAGTAGTATAAGCGGACATACTTATGAAAAACTGTTTTTT | CASSISGHTYEKLFF
- | - | TRBJ2-7 | TRBV12-3/TRBV12-4 | TGTGCCAGCAGTTATCCGGCGAGCCACGAGCAGTACTTC | CASSYPASHEQYF
- | TRBD2 | TRBJ2-1 | TRBV25-1 | TGTGCCAGCAGTGCGGCGGGAGGGCCAACCAATGAGCAGTTCTTC | CASSAAGGPTNEQFF
- | - | TRBJ1-1 | TRBV7-8 | TGTGCCAGCAGCTTAGAGAAAGGGGGCACTGAAGCTTTCTTT | CASSLEKGGTEAFF
few | - | TRBJ1-5 | TRBV4-1 | TGCGCCAGCAGCCCCAGTTGGGGGAGCAATCAGCCCCAGCATTTT | CASSPSWGSNQPQHF
once | TRBD1 | TRBJ1-2 | TRBV6-2/TRBV6-3 | TGTGCCAGCAGCCAAGGACAGGGTGCGGGCTACACCTTC | CASSQGQGAGYTF
- | - | TRBJ1-2 | TRBV5-1 | TGCGCCAGCAGTGATGTTTTCGGACGCAACTATGGCTACACCTTC | CASSDVFGRNYGYTF
- | TRBD2 | TRBJ2-2 | TRBV4-2 | TGTGCCAGCAGCCATATTAACTCCTTCGGGGGGACGAACACCGGGGAGCTGTTTTTT | CASSHINSFGGTNTGELFF
- | TRBD1 | TRBJ1-6 | TRBV5-6 | TGTGCCAGCAGCTTGAAGCGGACAGGGGTGAATTCACCCCTCCACTTT | CASSLKRTGVNSPLHF
- | TRBD1 | TRBJ2-5 | TRBV7-9 | TGTGCCAGCAGCCGAGACAGGGGGCGTTGGACCCAGTACTTC | CASSRDRGRWTQYF
- | - | TRBJ1-5 | TRBV4-1 | TGCGCCAGCAGCCAAGACCGGGAACAGATCCAGCCCCAGCATTTT | CASSQDREQIQPQHF
- | TRBD1 | TRBJ1-1 | TRBV7-2 | TGTGCCAGCAGCTTAGAATTTTATCTCAGGGGGCGAGGCACTGAAGCTTTCTTT | CASSLEFYLRGRGTEAFF
- | - | TRBJ2-7 | TRBV11-2 | TGTGCCAGCAGCCGAGGACAGATCTACGAGCAGTACTTC | CASSRGQIYEQYF
- | - | TRBJ2-3 | TRBV4-1 | TGCGCCAGCAGCCCACCTACGGGCACAGATACGCAGTATTTT | CASSPPTGTDTQYF
- | - | TRBJ2-3 | TRBV3-1/TRBV3-2 | TGTGCCAGCAGCCAAGAATTGGGGACAGATACGCAGTATTTT | CASSQELGTDTQYF
- | - | TRBJ1-5 | TRBV19 | TGTGCCAGTAGTCTAGTAGACAGCCCACAGCATTTT | CASSLVDSPQHF
- | - | TRBJ1-6 | TRBV2 | TGTGCCAGCAGTGAAGGCTGGGAACCCTATAATTCACCCCTCCACTTT | CASSEGWEPYNSPLHF
few | - | TRBJ1-2 | TRBV7-9 | TGTGCCAGCAGCTTAGCGGGGGGGCCGAGCTATGGCTACACCTTC | CASSLAGGPSYGYTF
- | - | TRBJ2-5 | TRBV5-4 | TGTGCCAGCAGCTTGGCCTCAACGGCCCAAGAGACCCAGTACTTC | CASSLASTAQETQYF
- | TRBD1 | TRBJ1-1 | TRBV6-5 | TGTGCCAGCAGTACTCTCCGGGACAGGGCGTTATCAGCTTTCTTT | CASSTLRDRALSAFF
once | - | TRBJ1-1 | TRBV13 | TGTGCCAGCAGCTTAGGTTACAAGGGCGCTGAAGCTTTCTTT | CASSLGYKGAEAFF
- | - | TRBJ1-2 | TRBV5-1 | TGCGCCAGCAGCCCGTCAGCTTCCTATGGCTACACCTTC | CASSPSASYGYTF
few | - | TRBJ1-3 | TRBV7-9 | TGTGCCAGCAGCTTAACCCCGGGCAGGGGTAGTGACACCATATATTTT | CASSLTPGRGSDTIYF
- | TRBD1 | TRBJ1-5 | TRBV7-8 | TGTGCCAGCAGCCTTAGGGGACAGGGACGTCAGCCCCAGCATTTT | CASSLRGQGRQPQHF
- | - | TRBJ2-5 | TRBV15 | TGTGCCACCAGCAGAGATGCGGCAGGGGAGTACCAAGAGACCCAGTACTTC | CATSRDAAGEYQETQYF
- | - | TRBJ2-5 | TRBV6-6 | TGTGCCAGCAGTTCCCTCGGGGCAAAGACCCAGTACTTC | CASSSLGAKTQYF
- | - | TRBJ1-3 | TRBV27 | TGTGCCAGCAGTTTATACGGAAGCACTGGAAACACCATATATTTT | CASSLYGSTGNTIYF
- | TRBD1 | TRBJ1-6 | TRBV24-1 | TGTGCCACCAGGGGAAAACAGGGGAATTCACCCCTCCACTTT | CATRGKQGNSPLHF
- | - | TRBJ2-1 | TRBV11-3 | TGTGCCAGCAGCTCCGGGACAACGAGGTGGGATGAGCAGTTCTTC | CASSSGTTRWDEQFF